What follows is one TCR beta chain and its context. Its matching antigen is unknown. Sequenced by immunoSEQ multiplex PCR; TCRdb stores in-frame clones only, minus some. The sample consists of some 5,000 clones, about three fifths of them appearing once. This sample is drawn from a study of CD8 T cell repertoires and HIV-1 epitope variants. J lost 4 bases, V lost 0 bases, and 4 bases had no gene match. This CDR3 is 16 amino acids long. Germline V gene sequence: CDR1 ENHRY, CDR2 SYGVKD. Study-wide findings and caveats: Eight to ten TCR beta clonotypes were antigen-specific, 5 or 6 apparently recognizing autologous or escape variants.

Input material: cultured CD8+ T cells derived from PBMCs. The genes are TRBV10-3 and TRBJ2-1; 9 nucleotides align to TRBD2. The receptor was isolated from a male donor with HIV. The CDR3 nucleotides read TGTGCCATCAGTGAGTCGGCTAGCGGGACGTACAATGAGCAGTTCTTC. Translation gives CAISESASGTYNEQFF.